The 23 T cell receptor beta chains given below trace back to one sample, sequenced in a study of beta chain features in type 1 diabetes (dated by TCRdb to between 2017 and 2018). Receptor libraries were prepared by the immunoSEQ multiplex PCR assay. All of the isolated RNA was reverse transcribed with the High Capacity cDNA Reverse Transcription Kit, so expressed TCRB transcripts were sequenced. TCRdb limited this immuneACCESS table to in-frame rearrangements with V and J called. A share of clones is missing; checked studies link under half to unresolved V genes, and the rest is unexplained. This sample holds around 170,000 clones; approximately 9.1% were observed only once. The biggest ten clones account for 2% to 2.5% of the sample. Specimen: central memory CD4+ T cells from blood. Receptors were obtained from a woman aged 18-30 years in good health.

This clone was seen a handful of times. The genes are TRBV2 and TRBJ1-2; TRBD1 aligns across 7 bases. CDR3 size: 13 residues. Germline CDR1 is SNHLY and CDR2 is FYNNEI. Losses at the gene ends were 6 bases for V and 7 bases for J; bases not matched to a gene: 8. This CDR3 is CASRETGNGGYTF. CDR3 in DNA: TGTGCCAGCAGGGAGACAGGGAACGGTGGCTACACCTTC.

The chain has TRBV6-5 and TRBJ2-5; perhaps TRBD2 as D (6 bases). V was pared by 5 bases and J by 4 bases, with 11 bases between. CDR3 length: 13 residues. Germline lookup yields CDR1 MNHEY and CDR2 SVGAGI. The CDR3 loop is CASSPTRGETQYF. The CDR3 DNA reads as TGTGCCAGCAGTCCGACTAGAGGAGAGACCCAGTACTTC.

The CDR3 region is CAWSPDTEGKLFF. CDR3 nucleotides: TGTGCCTGGAGTCCGGACACGGAAGGAAAACTGTTTTTT. V usage is TRBV30 and J usage is TRBJ1-4; the D gene is possibly TRBD1 (5 bases). V was pared by 2 bases and J by 10 bases, with 14 bases between. Germline V gives CDR1 GTSNPN, CDR2 SVGIG (reference sequence). This CDR3 has 13 residues.

In its sample, this clone was seen a few times. V and J are TRBV2 and TRBJ1-5; D is unclear. The CDR3 loop spans 13 amino acids. CDR1 is SNHLY and CDR2 is FYNNEI in the germline V gene. V lost 2 bases to trimming and J lost 2 bases, with 4 bases between them. As DNA, the CDR3 is TGTGCCAGCAGTGAATGGCGCAATCAGCCCCAGCATTTT. This codes for CASSEWRNQPQHF.

CDR3: CASSPPSSGDEQFF. The CDR3 coding sequence is TGTGCCAGCTCACCACCTAGCTCCGGGGATGAGCAGTTCTTC. The chain carries TRBV18 and TRBJ2-1, with a tentative D call TRBD2 (5 bases). The V and J ends lost 0 bases and 8 bases respectively, with 11 bases between them. The CDR3 has 14 residues. Germline V gives CDR1 KGHSH, CDR2 LQKENI.

The chain uses TRBV9 and TRBJ2-1, with 7 bases that match TRBD2. V was pared by 0 bases and J by 6 bases, with 0 bases of the junction left unmatched. The CDR3 covers 13 residues. From germline, CDR1 is SGDLS and CDR2 YYNGEE. DNA for the CDR3: TGTGCCAGCAGCGTAGGGACTAGCAATGAGCAGTTCTTC. Translating it yields CASSVGTSNEQFF.

The chain combines TRBV7-2 with TRBJ2-1, with a weak D call TRBD1 (5 bases). Looked up from germline, CDR1 is SGHTA and CDR2 is FQGNSA. CDR3 length equals 16 residues. V dropped 10 bases and J dropped 6 bases, with 25 bases sitting between them. In DNA form, the CDR3 reads TGTGCCACCTCCCTAAGGGGCTCCGCTTCCGGCAATGAGCAGTTCTTC. Amino acid sequence: CATSLRGSASGNEQFF.

V gene TRBV5-1 combines with J gene TRBJ1-4, with TRBD1 matching over 8 bases. The V gene end was trimmed by 4 bases and the J gene end by 8 bases; junction bases not matched to a gene: 7. The CDR3 runs 14 residues. Germline values: CDR1 SGHRS, CDR2 YFSETQ. CDR3 amino acids: CASSQQGGREKLFF. CDR3 DNA: TGCGCCAGCAGCCAACAGGGGGGAAGGGAAAAACTGTTTTTT.

This sequence joins TRBV6-5 and TRBJ2-5, with D possibly matching TRBD2 (6 bases). Trimming shortened V by 3 bases and J by 5 bases, and 13 bases separated the two germline ends. Germline CDR1 is MNHEY and CDR2 is SVGAGI. The CDR3 has 14 amino acids. CDR3 loop: CASSYPGVRETQYF. CDR3 DNA: TGTGCCAGCAGTTATCCGGGGGTTAGGGAGACCCAGTACTTC.

The rearrangement uses TRBV30 and TRBJ1-5; D might be TRBD1 (5 bases). The CDR3 consists of 13 residues. V was trimmed by 3 bases and J by 4 bases, leaving 10 bases between them. Germline loops: CDR1 GTSNPN, CDR2 SVGIG (reference sequence). CDR3 DNA sequence: TGTGCCTGGAGCACGAAGGGGAATCAGCCCCAGCATTTT. It codes for CAWSTKGNQPQHF. The whole variable domain, filled in from reference TRBV30 and TRBJ1-5, reads SQTIHQWPATLVQPVGSPLSLECTVEGTSNPNLYWYRQAAGRGLQLLFYSVGIGQISSEVPQNLSASRPQDRQFILSSKKLLLSDSGFYLCAWSTKGNQPQHFGDGTRLSIL.

The sample holds a few counts of this clone. V and J are TRBV7-9 and TRBJ1-6, with D perhaps TRBD1 (6 bases). This CDR3 is 15 amino acids long. Trimming stripped 5 bases from V and 7 bases from J, with 15 bases between. The germline V gene has CDR1 SEHNR and CDR2 FQNEAQ (reference sequence). The CDR3 sequence: CASSQGTRRNSPLHF. CDR3 DNA sequence: TGTGCCAGCAGCCAGGGGACAAGGCGGAATTCACCCCTCCACTTT.

The rearrangement links TRBV4-2 to TRBJ2-1; possible D gene TRBD2, 6 bases. CDR3 size: 15 residues. Germline CDR1 reads LGHNA; CDR2 reads YNFKEQ. V was cut by 1 base and J by 9 bases, with 16 bases left in between. Here the CDR3 reads CASSQAGLGLSEQFF. CDR3 nucleotide sequence: TGTGCCAGCAGCCAAGCGGGACTCGGGTTGAGTGAGCAGTTCTTC.

The chain employs TRBV30 and TRBJ1-2, with 9 bases aligning to TRBD1. The J segment lost 3 bases and the V segment lost 5 bases, leaving 4 bases of the junction unmatched. The CDR3 runs to 13 residues. Germline CDR1 is GTSNPN and CDR2 is SVGIG (reference sequence). The CDR3 DNA reads TGTGCCTGGGCACAGGGGGCCGACTATGGCTACACCTTC. Residues: CAWAQGADYGYTF.

This clone has just a few counts. J is TRBJ2-7 and V is TRBV7-2; TRBD2 matches 8 bases. V shed 2 bases, J shed 4 bases, and the junction held 1 base outside the gene matches. The CDR3 is made up of 13 amino acids. From germline, CDR1 is SGHTA and CDR2 FQGNSA. The CDR3 DNA reads TGTGCCAGCAGCTTACTAGCGGGTTACGAGCAGTACTTC. The encoded protein is CASSLLAGYEQYF. Full variable domain (rest looked up from reference TRBV7-2 and TRBJ2-7): GAGVSQSPSNKVTEKGKDVELRCDPISGHTALYWYRQSLGQGLEFLIYFQGNSAPDKSGLPSDRFSAERTGGSVSTLTIQRTQQEDSAVYLCASSLLAGYEQYFGPGTRLTVT.

This clone was seen a handful of times. The chain is built from TRBV30 and TRBJ2-5; maybe TRBD1 (6 bases). The end of the DNA fits TRBJ2-7 better, so the J call may be wrong. Germline CDR1 reads GTSNPN; CDR2 reads SVGIG (reference sequence). This CDR3 has 12 residues. CDR3 residues: CAWSRGLHEQYF. The CDR3 nucleotides are TGTGCCTGGAGCAGGGGTTTACACGAGCAGTACTTC.

The CDR3 is CASSQASAKADEQYF. DNA of the CDR3: TGTGCCAGCAGCCAAGCTTCGGCAAAGGCGGACGAGCAGTACTTC. The chain recombines TRBV4-2 with TRBJ2-7; D unresolved. V gave up 1 base and J gave up 5 bases, with 15 bases separating them. Germline loops: CDR1 LGHNA, CDR2 YNFKEQ. The CDR3 is made up of 15 amino acids.

J is TRBJ2-4 and V is TRBV5-1; tentatively, D is TRBD1 (6 bases). Trimming cost V 6 bases and J 0 bases, with 22 bases left between them. Germline V lookup: CDR1 SGHRS, CDR2 YFSETQ. This CDR3 spans 18 amino acids. In DNA form, the CDR3 reads TGCGCCAGCACTCACAAGCCCGGGACACGGCTAGCCAAAAACATTCAGTACTTC. Amino acids: CASTHKPGTRLAKNIQYF.

This clone was picked up a small number of times. The rearrangement links TRBV18 to TRBJ1-1, with D possibly TRBD1 on 5 matching bases. The germline CDR1 and CDR2 sequences are KGHSH and LQKENI. The CDR3 runs 14 residues. Trimming shortened V by 6 bases and J by 5 bases, and 16 bases separated the two germline ends. The CDR3 nucleotides are TGTGCCAGCTCGCCTGACAGTGCGGGGACTGAAGCTTTCTTT. It codes for CASSPDSAGTEAFF.

A few counts support this clone. The chain uses TRBV7-9 and TRBJ2-5, with 13 nucleotides matching TRBD2. After removal of 5 bases from V and 1 base from J, the junction contained 4 bases not matched to a gene. The CDR3 sequence is 16 residues long. The germline gives CDR1 SEHNR, CDR2 FQNEAQ (reference sequence). CDR3 in amino acids: CASSPRTSGGQETQYF. The CDR3 bases are TGTGCCAGCAGCCCCAGGACTAGCGGGGGCCAAGAGACCCAGTACTTC.

This sequence joins TRBV5-6 and TRBJ2-1, with a weak D call TRBD1 (6 bases). This CDR3 region has 16 residues. The V end was cut by 0 bases, the J end by 0 bases, with 10 bases between. CDR1 SGHDT and CDR2 YYEEEE come from the germline V gene. The CDR3 spells CASSLADRSSYNEQFF. For the CDR3, the DNA is TGTGCCAGCAGCTTGGCAGACAGGAGCTCCTACAATGAGCAGTTCTTC.

The sample holds many counts of this clone. This chain joins TRBV14 and TRBJ2-3, with TRBD2 matching 7 bases. The germline gives CDR1 SGHDN, CDR2 FVKESK. CDR3 length equals 16 residues. V dropped 1 base and J dropped 4; count of bases not matched to a gene: 8. In DNA, the CDR3 is TGTGCCAGCAGCCAAGGGCTAGCGGACCGAGCAGATACGCAGTATTTT. Protein: CASSQGLADRADTQYF.

This clone was counted a few times. The chain carries TRBV30 and TRBJ2-1; 9 bases map to TRBD2. J gave up 10 bases and V 2 bases, and 9 bases lay outside the gene matches. Germline CDR1 GTSNPN, CDR2 SVGIG (reference sequence). The CDR3 is 14 residues long. The CDR3 loop reads CAWSKSGGTTEQFF. Here the CDR3 DNA reads TGTGCCTGGAGTAAAAGCGGGGGGACCACCGAGCAGTTCTTC.

The V call is TRBV7-9, the J call TRBJ2-3; TRBD1 agrees at 7 bases. V shed 5 bases and J 1 base; nucleotides not matched to a gene: 6. CDR3 length: 15 amino acids. Germline V gives CDR1 SEHNR, CDR2 FQNEAQ (reference sequence). CDR3 loop: CASSQTGEGTDTQYF. DNA for the CDR3: TGTGCCAGCAGCCAAACAGGGGAAGGCACAGATACGCAGTATTTT.